This T cell receptor (beta chain) was captured in a study of identical twins (TCRdb year 2016). Regarding the complete study: The study deep-sequenced TCR alpha and beta repertoires from monozygotic twins, unrelated adults of various ages and cord blood to test whether fetal clonotypes persist. To rule out contamination, the twin experiments were replicated at different times with different library preparation protocols. Overall study outcomes, separate from this receptor: A weaker excess of twin sharing was found in beta out-of-frame sequences because the signal-to-noise ratio was lowered by fewer shared sequences. Because the same donors could not be followed over many years, the conclusions relied on cross-sectional statistical analysis. Abundant cord blood beta clonotypes had fewer insertions, young adult naive repertoires showed a similar but weaker trend, and memory repertoires showed no such trend. Zero-insertion analyses could be partly confounded by invariant T cells such as MAIT and iNKT, though diverse VJ usage argued against such confounding for most clonotypes. Compared with coincidental sharing between unrelated individuals, an excess of low generation-probability sequences was observed among out-of-frame TCR alpha sequences shared between twins. Out-of-frame TCR alpha sharing in monozygotic twins was systematically underestimated by recombination models, whereas sharing between unrelated individuals was in agreement with the recombination models.

Only healthy Caucasian donors were included. Three unrelated non-twin adults were also sequenced: a male aged 18 to 30, a male aged 50 to 60 and a female aged 50 to 60. Using Miltenyi CD45RO+ enrichment and human naive T-cell isolation kits, memory (CD45RO+) and naive T cells were isolated from PBMC. Library preparation employed 5' RACE. Sequenced on an Illumina HiSeq 2000. Template switching introduced a universal primer binding site; the final cDNA contained a unique molecular identifier, enabling accurate counting of TCR cDNA molecules. Specific primers in the conserved constant-segment region were used to synthesize first-strand cDNA for TCR alpha and beta chains. To control for contamination, each cDNA library was double barcoded with a SMART-Mk sample barcode plus Illumina barcodes. TruSeq adapter sequences, together with Illumina sample barcodes, were added in two successive PCR steps. TCR alpha and beta cDNA libraries were sequenced on the Illumina HiSeq platform with custom primers. The paper's data handling went like this. Raw reads were processed with MiGEC to extract unique molecular identifiers, and MiXCR was used to determine CDR3 positions. For each individual, recombination models were inferred using an EM algorithm with the repgenHMM and IGoR tools. The analysis of shared clonotypes was done with the tcR package in R, with sharing normalized by the product of cloneset sizes. To study raw recombination free of thymic and clonal selection effects, out-of-frame nonproductive sequences were analyzed. Through fastp at Q25 and MiXCR, TCRdb rebuilt clones from the public reads, retaining in-frame beta chains. Entries that share a CDR3 protein sequence are merged under the most common genes and DNA. These V and J calls originate from TCRdb's pipeline instead of the authors' own analysis. The sample table contains approximately 670,000 distinct CDR3 sequences; only one count was recorded for roughly 6% of them. The ten largest account for about 2% of the sample.

This clonotype was found a few times. The specificity of this receptor is unknown. No base-level quality is on record; no much larger clone is a single base apart. The CDR3 covers 15 residues, taking in both the cysteine and the phenylalanine. The read is trimmed to its CDR3 DNA, 45 bases read in frame from base 1. V trim: 3 bases; J trim: 10 bases; unmatched bases: 9. Taken from the germline V gene, the CDR1 and CDR2 loops are SGHRS and YFSETQ. The sequence was collected from a man younger than 30 in good health. The chain is encoded by TRBV5-1 joined to TRBJ1-6; 8 middle bases align to TRBD1. Source material: naive T cells sorted from blood. The cell subset or site tag for this specimen amounts to: cells isolated with a human naive T-cell isolation kit. In nucleotide form, the sequence is TGCGCCAGCAGCTCATCCGACAGGGGAAGCTCACCCCTCCACTTT. It codes for CASSSSDRGSSPLHF.